One and the same sample provided the 11 T cell receptor beta chains below, sequenced in a study of T-cell reconstitution after alpha-beta-depleted transplantation in children. This sample's TCRbeta library carried unique molecular identifier barcodes. Using its own MiXCR run on the PCR reads, TCRdb lists one record per CDR3 protein. The table has fewer than 750,000 distinct CDR3 sequences, about 21% seen once. The source material was PBMCs, mostly from graft donor cells, sampled 360 days after TCRalphabeta/CD19-depleted stem cell transplant. The receptor set was obtained from a boy less than two years old who had a stem cell transplant for acute myeloid leukemia, so the T cells may come from the graft donor.

There are many counts of this clonotype. The chain uses TRBV28 and TRBJ2-7; 7 bases line up with TRBD1. The germline V gene has CDR1 MDHEN and CDR2 SYDVKM. J was trimmed by 6 bases and V by 5 bases; bases with no gene match: 4. This CDR3 is 12 amino acids long. The CDR3 sequence is CASSTTGSEQYV. The CDR3, as DNA: TGTGCCAGCAGTACGACAGGGAGCGAGCAGTACGTC.

The chain links TRBV18 to TRBJ2-4; TRBD2 matches 9 bases. CDR1 and CDR2 (germline): KGHSH, LQKENI. The CDR3 sequence is 16 residues long. The J segment lost 5 bases and the V segment lost 6 bases, leaving 11 bases of the junction unmatched. The CDR3 DNA is TGTGCCAGCTCCCCGTCGGTAGTAGCGGGGGAAAACATTCAGTACTTC. Translation: CASSPSVVAGENIQYF.

At least ten counts were recorded for this clonotype. The genes are TRBV12-3 or TRBV12-4 and TRBJ2-1; D gene unclear. CDR3 length: 16 residues. Trimming took off 3 bases at V and 12 bases at J, with 24 bases between the two ends. CDR3 bases: TGTGCCAGCAGTTTGGGTTCACTCCTTCCAACCGGTAGGCAGTTCTTC. It translates to CASSLGSLLPTGRQFF.

The chain carries TRBV20-1 and TRBJ1-1; D gene unclear. The germline V gene has CDR1 DFQATT and CDR2 SNEGSKA (reference sequence). The length of the CDR3 is 15 residues. V dropped 3 bases and J dropped 3 bases, with 17 bases sitting between them. CDR3 amino acids: CSARGPRAGYTEAFF. CDR3 DNA: TGCAGTGCTAGGGGTCCGAGGGCGGGGTACACTGAAGCTTTCTTT.

Of note for this clonotype: A read error may account for a junction end that differs from germline. The chain couples TRBV6-5 to TRBJ1-1, with D possibly being TRBD1 (5 bases). The CDR3 consists of 15 residues. Germline CDR1 reads MNHEY; CDR2 reads SVGAGI. The CDR3 region is CASSYYDSGNTEAFF. The CDR3 DNA reads TGTGCCAGCAGCTACTACGACAGTGGCAACACTGAAGCTTTCTTT.

The V call is TRBV23-1, the J call TRBJ2-1; D remains ambiguous. TRBV23-1 is treated as an ORF (open reading frame) with a function not yet certain. V lost 0 bases and J 4 bases, leaving 16 bases between the germline ends. The CDR3 runs to 17 residues. The CDR3 sequence: CASSQSLLNYTYNEQFF. CDR3 DNA: TGCGCCAGCAGTCAATCCCTGTTGAATTATACATACAATGAGCAGTTCTTC.

This clonotype was counted ten times or more. This chain joins TRBV25-1 and TRBJ2-3, with 11 bases identical to TRBD1. This CDR3 comprises 16 residues. Trimming at V came to 5 bases and at J to 5 bases, leaving 9 bases not matched to a gene. The germline CDR1 and CDR2 sequences are MGHDK and SYGVNS. The CDR3 DNA is TGTGCCAGCAGTCCTCCGGGACAGGGGGTTAAAGATACGCAGTATTTT. This sequence encodes CASSPPGQGVKDTQYF.

This clonotype was found a few times. The chain combines TRBV12-3 or TRBV12-4 with TRBJ1-2, with TRBD1 as a possible D gene (6 bases). V lost 5 bases and J 4 bases, leaving 17 bases between the germline ends. The CDR3 runs 15 residues. In nucleotides, the CDR3 is TGTGCCAGCAGTCTCGGACAGCAACTCCGCTATGGCTACACCTTC. This encodes CASSLGQQLRYGYTF.

The genes are TRBV5-5 and TRBJ2-7; perhaps TRBD1 as D (5 bases). Germline loops: CDR1 SGHKS, CDR2 YYEKEE (reference sequence). Trimming removed 4 bases at V and 7 bases at J, with 21 bases between. The CDR3 sequence is 15 residues long. CDR3 DNA: TGTGCCAGCAGCCCAACTTCGGACACCCTAATAGAGCAGTACGTC. Protein product: CASSPTSDTLIEQYV.

V is TRBV10-3 and J is TRBJ2-1; 11 bases fit TRBD2. CDR3 length: 13 amino acids. V was clipped by 8 bases and J by 6 bases; unmatched bases: 3. CDR1 and CDR2 (germline): ENHRY, SYGVKD. CDR3 DNA sequence: TGTGCCATCCTAGCGGGGGGACCCAATGAGCAGTTCTTC. It yields the protein CAILAGGPNEQFF.

This rearrangement joins TRBV27 to TRBJ2-7, with a possible D match to TRBD1 (6 bases). CDR1 is MNHEY, CDR2 SMNVEV, per germline (reference sequence). This CDR3 region has 13 residues. V lost 10 bases, J lost 3 bases, and 16 bases lay in between. CDR3 nucleotides: TGTGCCACGGACAGCGAAGTGTTCTACGAGCAGTACGTC. It encodes CATDSEVFYEQYV.